This passage covers 3 T cell receptor beta chains from one sample sequenced in a study of response to subunit inactivated influenza vaccine. TCRdb independently ran MiXCR on the RT-PCR reads; one entry per CDR3 protein. The table records roughly 670,000 distinct CDR3 sequences, approximately 14% of them present only once. Material: PBMCs from blood, obtained approximately 15 days before vaccination. These receptors originate from a man aged 50 to 60 who received an inactivated influenza vaccine.

This chain links TRBV12-3 or TRBV12-4 with TRBJ1-2; D gene uncertain. V dropped 5 bases and J dropped 7 bases, with 8 bases sitting between them. The CDR3 spans 11 residues. The CDR3 DNA is TGTGCCAGCAGTCCGGGGAGTGGCTACACCTTC. This encodes CASSPGSGYTF.

The table lists this clonotype with many counts. This rearrangement joins TRBV2 to TRBJ1-1, with D possibly matching TRBD1 (5 bases). Trimming removed 5 bases at V and 5 bases at J, with 9 bases between. This CDR3 has 12 amino acids. Germline lookup yields CDR1 SNHLY and CDR2 FYNNEI. Written as DNA, the CDR3 is TGTGCCAGCAGTCGGGGGTGGACTGAAGCTTTCTTT. Its protein product is CASSRGWTEAFF.

This clonotype was counted many times. The rearrangement joins TRBV27 to TRBJ2-3; 8 nucleotides align to TRBD2. Trimming at V came to 1 base and at J to 1 base, leaving 4 bases not matched to a gene. CDR1 is MNHEY and CDR2 is SMNVEV in the germline V gene (reference sequence). The length of the CDR3 is 16 residues. The CDR3: CASSLFGLARTDTQYF. The CDR3, as DNA: TGTGCCAGCAGTTTATTCGGACTAGCTCGCACAGATACGCAGTATTTT.